This is a list of T cell receptor beta chains from one sample in a study of blood T cells in healthy people across ages. TCRdb re-called the 5' RACE reads through MiXCR, storing one row per CDR3 protein. Among over 1,500,000 distinct CDR3 sequences listed, about 39% were seen once. The sample consisted of blood. The receptors here all came from a human donor in good health. Both conserved end residues are part of each CDR3. The D gene is left open where the match is weak. Some rows have no size entry. The others give once, few or many, or a class for an expanded clone.

cdr3_aa	cdr3_nt	v_call	clone_size	j_call	cdr3_length	d_call
CAISLGGDGGSGANVLTF	TGTGCCATCAGCTTAGGGGGGGACGGAGGCTCTGGGGCCAACGTCCTGACTTTC	TRBV10-3	many	TRBJ2-6	18	NA
CSARDWDNSYEQYF	TGCAGTGCTAGAGACTGGGACAACTCCTACGAGCAGTACTTC	TRBV20-1	few	TRBJ2-7	14	NA
CSARDWGAGNTEAFF	TGCAGTGCTAGAGACTGGGGGGCCGGGAACACTGAAGCTTTCTTT	TRBV20-1	NA	TRBJ1-1	15	NA
CASKLSGGNSNQPQHF	TGTGCCAGCAAGCTTTCGGGGGGAAATAGCAATCAGCCCCAGCATTTT	TRBV2	NA	TRBJ1-5	16	NA
CATSRVGDGVYEQYF	TGTGCCACCAGCAGAGTCGGGGACGGGGTCTACGAGCAGTACTTC	TRBV15	NA	TRBJ2-7	15	NA
CASSPLQRGSGELFF	TGCGCCAGCAGCCCCCTCCAACGAGGGTCCGGGGAGCTGTTTTTT	TRBV5-1	NA	TRBJ2-2	15	NA
CASRHRRRPQHF	TGTGCCAGTCGACACCGTAGAAGGCCCCAGCATTTT	TRBV6-5	NA	TRBJ1-5	12	NA
CSVRGSPNSPLHF	TGCAGCGTCCGGGGATCGCCTAATTCACCCCTCCACTTT	TRBV29-1	NA	TRBJ1-6	13	NA
CASDRYEVNTEAFF	TGTGCCAGCGATAGATACGAAGTAAACACTGAAGCTTTCTTT	TRBV11-1	NA	TRBJ1-1	14	NA
CSAARDHFYEQYF	TGCAGTGCTGCGCGGGACCACTTCTACGAGCAGTACTTC	TRBV20-1	NA	TRBJ2-7	13	NA
CASSPMTTLGHNEQFF	TGTGCCAGCAGCCCTATGACTACATTAGGACACAATGAGCAGTTCTTC	TRBV5-5	NA	TRBJ2-1	16	NA
CASSLVGAHTEAFF	TGTGCCAGCAGCTTAGTCGGGGCGCACACTGAAGCTTTCTTT	TRBV7-2	NA	TRBJ1-1	14	NA
CASSFGWGTDTQYF	TGTGCCAGCAGTTTTGGATGGGGCACAGATACGCAGTATTTT	TRBV11-1	once	TRBJ2-3	14	NA
CASSQESPSQYDSPLHF	TGTGCCAGCAGCCAAGAGTCCCCGTCACAGTATGATTCACCCCTCCACTTT	TRBV4-2	NA	TRBJ1-6	17	NA
CASSQERHSSYEQYF	TGCGCCAGCAGCCAAGAAAGGCACAGCTCCTACGAGCAGTACTTC	TRBV4-3	many	TRBJ2-7	15	NA
CASSQDRVAEAFF	TGCGCCAGCAGCCAAGACAGGGTTGCTGAAGCTTTCTTT	TRBV4-3	NA	TRBJ1-1	13	NA
CASSPTIRLEETQYF	TGTGCCAGCAGCCCCACCATCAGGCTAGAAGAGACCCAGTACTTC	TRBV7-9	NA	TRBJ2-5	15	NA
CASSQDVHEQYF	TGTGCCAGCAGCCAAGATGTCCACGAGCAGTACTTC	TRBV3-1	NA	TRBJ2-7	12	NA
CASSLEGGIGYGYTF	TGTGCCAGCAGTTTAGAGGGCGGGATCGGCTATGGCTACACCTTC	TRBV28	NA	TRBJ1-2	15	NA
CASSLPYAGNTQYF	TGCGCCAGCAGCCTCCCCTATGCCGGGAATACGCAGTATTTT	TRBV4-3	few	TRBJ2-3	14	NA
CASSLMSFSTDTQYF	TGTGCCAGCAGCTTAATGAGCTTTAGCACAGATACGCAGTATTTT	TRBV7-2	NA	TRBJ2-3	15	NA
CATSTPYNEQFF	TGTGCCACCAGTACCCCTTACAATGAGCAGTTCTTC	TRBV24-1	few	TRBJ2-1	12	NA
CAGSRDRSTDTQYF	TGTGCCGGCAGCAGAGACAGGAGCACAGATACGCAGTATTTT	TRBV5-6	once	TRBJ2-3	14	NA
CASSLSGDATLEQYF	TGTGCCAGCAGTTTAAGTGGGGACGCAACTCTCGAGCAGTACTTC	TRBV7-3	NA	TRBJ2-7	15	NA
CASSQRQGTRNQPQHF	TGCGCCAGCAGCCAACGACAGGGGACTCGAAATCAGCCCCAGCATTTT	TRBV4-1	NA	TRBJ1-5	16	TRBD1
CASSFLPLGQGAEDGYTF	TGCGCCAGCAGCTTCCTCCCTTTGGGACAGGGGGCTGAGGATGGCTACACCTTC	TRBV5-1	few	TRBJ1-2	18	TRBD1
CAIGPREDTQYF	TGTGCCATCGGCCCCAGGGAAGATACGCAGTATTTT	TRBV10-3	NA	TRBJ2-3	12	NA
CASTRRGQRTDTQYF	TGTGCCAGCACCCGGCGGGGACAGCGCACAGATACGCAGTATTTT	TRBV27	NA	TRBJ2-3	15	NA
CATSRDDNSYEQYF	TGTGCCACCAGCAGAGACGACAACTCCTACGAGCAGTACTTC	TRBV15	NA	TRBJ2-7	14	NA
CATSRDLKGILETQYF	TGTGCCACCAGCAGAGATCTGAAAGGGATTTTGGAGACCCAGTACTTC	TRBV15	few	TRBJ2-5	16	NA
CASSLRGTVHTF	TGTGCCAGCAGTTTACGGGGGACAGTGCACACCTTC	TRBV12-3/TRBV12-4	NA	TRBJ1-2	12	TRBD1
CATECRGDYQETQYF	TGTGCCACCGAATGCAGGGGGGACTACCAAGAGACCCAGTACTTC	TRBV10-3	NA	TRBJ2-5	15	NA
CASTSTGKSSGQYF	TGTGCCAGCACCTCGACAGGGAAAAGTTCCGGGCAGTATTTT	TRBV12-3/TRBV12-4	NA	TRBJ2-3	14	TRBD1
CASSQRQGNTGELFF	TGCGCCAGCAGCCAGAGACAGGGGAACACCGGGGAGCTGTTTTTT	TRBV4-1	NA	TRBJ2-2	15	TRBD1
CASSSWRRVRTTGELFF	TGTGCCAGCAGCTCGTGGAGGCGGGTCAGAACAACCGGGGAGCTGTTTTTT	TRBV7-9	few	TRBJ2-2	17	NA
CSAENAGRSTDTQYF	TGCAGTGCTGAGAACGCCGGGAGGTCTACCGATACGCAGTATTTT	TRBV20-1	NA	TRBJ2-3	15	TRBD2
CASKLARDEQFF	TGTGCCAGCAAGTTAGCTAGAGATGAGCAGTTCTTC	TRBV7-2	NA	TRBJ2-1	12	NA
CASSQSGTNYGYTF	TGCGCCAGCAGCCAGTCAGGGACTAACTATGGCTACACCTTC	TRBV4-1	many	TRBJ1-2	14	NA
CSASADTHYGYTF	TGCAGTGCTAGTGCGGACACCCACTATGGCTACACCTTC	TRBV20-1	NA	TRBJ1-2	13	NA
CASSVTSGANEQFF	TGTGCCAGCAGCGTGACTAGCGGGGCCAATGAGCAGTTCTTC	TRBV9	NA	TRBJ2-1	14	TRBD2
CASSQSLTNYGYTF	TGTGCCAGCAGCCAATCTCTAACTAACTATGGCTACACCTTC	TRBV16	NA	TRBJ1-2	14	NA
CASSSRQGNQPQHF	TGTGCCAGCAGCTCACGACAGGGAAATCAGCCCCAGCATTTT	TRBV7-2	many	TRBJ1-5	14	TRBD1
CAINDGESTDTQYF	TGTGCCATCAATGACGGGGAGAGCACAGATACGCAGTATTTT	TRBV10-3	NA	TRBJ2-3	14	NA